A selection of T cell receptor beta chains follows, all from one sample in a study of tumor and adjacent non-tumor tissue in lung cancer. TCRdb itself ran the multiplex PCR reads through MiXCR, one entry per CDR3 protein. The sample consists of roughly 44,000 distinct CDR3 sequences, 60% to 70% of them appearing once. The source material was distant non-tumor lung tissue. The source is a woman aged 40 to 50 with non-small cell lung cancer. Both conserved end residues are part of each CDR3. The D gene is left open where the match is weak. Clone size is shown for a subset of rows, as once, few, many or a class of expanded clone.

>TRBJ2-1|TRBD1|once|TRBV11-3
TGTGCCAGCAGCTTGGCCCCGGGACAGGGGGCTTACAATGAGCAGTTCTTC
CASSLAPGQGAYNEQFF
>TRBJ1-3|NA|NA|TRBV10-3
TGTGCCATCACTAGGGACATCTACTCTGGAGACACCATATATTTT
CAITRDIYSGDTIYF
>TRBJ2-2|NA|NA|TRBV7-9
TGTGCCAGAAGCTTAGATGGTAGGGGAACCGGGGAGCTGTTTTTT
CARSLDGRGTGELFF
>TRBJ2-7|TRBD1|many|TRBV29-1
TGCAGCGTCGCCAGGACAGGGGGCAGGGACGAGCAGTACTTC
CSVARTGGRDEQYF
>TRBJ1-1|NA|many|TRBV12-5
TGTGCTAGTGGTTTGGCCCAGGGGATGAACACTGAAGCTTTCTTT
CASGLAQGMNTEAFF
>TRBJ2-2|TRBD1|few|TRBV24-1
TGTGCCACCAGTGATTTGCGACAGGGAAGGGGCACCGGGGAGCTGTTTTTT
CATSDLRQGRGTGELFF
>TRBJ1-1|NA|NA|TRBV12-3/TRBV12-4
TGTGCCAGCAGTTTTCAGGGGCTTGGAGCTTTCTTT
CASSFQGLGAFF
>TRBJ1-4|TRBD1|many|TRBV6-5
TGTGCCAGCAGGTCCGGGACAGGGGCAACTAATGAAAAACTGTTTTTT
CASRSGTGATNEKLFF
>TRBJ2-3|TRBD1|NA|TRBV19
TGTGCCAGTAAAGGACAGGGCAAGGGTCAGCCCCAGTATTTT
CASKGQGKGQPQYF
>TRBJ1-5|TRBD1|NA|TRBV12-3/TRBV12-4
TGTACCAACAGCTACAGGGGTGAACAGCCCCAGCATTTT
CTNSYRGEQPQHF
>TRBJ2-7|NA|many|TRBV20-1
TGCAGTGCTAGTTCCTCCTACGAGCAGTACTTC
CSASSSYEQYF
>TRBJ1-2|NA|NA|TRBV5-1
TGCCCCAGCAGCTCGGGGAGTTACAATAGTAACTATGGCTACACCTTC
CPSSSGSYNSNYGYTF
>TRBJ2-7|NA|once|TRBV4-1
TGCGCCAGCAGCCAGAGCGTGTGTAGCTCCTACGAGCAGTACTTC
CASSQSVCSSYEQYF
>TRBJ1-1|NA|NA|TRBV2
NA
CASVGQGIRNTEALF
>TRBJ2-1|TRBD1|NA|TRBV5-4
TGTACCAGCAGCTCTGGGACAGGGATCAATGAGCAGTTCTTC
CTSSSGTGINEQFF
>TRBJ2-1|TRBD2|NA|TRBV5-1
TGCGCCAGCAGCTTTGCCCCCTCCGGGACTAGCAGCAATGAGCAGCTCTTC
CASSFAPSGTSSNEQLF
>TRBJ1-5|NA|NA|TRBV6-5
TGTGCCAGGAGTTCAACAATAGGGGCCGATCAGCCCCAGCATTTT
CARSSTIGADQPQHF
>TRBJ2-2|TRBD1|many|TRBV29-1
TGCAGCGCCGGGACAGGGTTTTCCGGGGAGCTGTTTTTT
CSAGTGFSGELFF
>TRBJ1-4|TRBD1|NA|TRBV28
TGTGCCAGCAGTTTATTCGGGACAGGGGTTGAAAAACTGTTTTTT
CASSLFGTGVEKLFF
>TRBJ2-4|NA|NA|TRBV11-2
TGTGCCAGCAGCCCTCCGACTAGCCGGAGGGACAACATTCGGTACTTC
CASSPPTSRRDNIRYF
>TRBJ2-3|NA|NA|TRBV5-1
TGCGCCAGCAGCTTTACTACAGCCACAGATACGCAGTATTTT
CASSFTTATDTQYF
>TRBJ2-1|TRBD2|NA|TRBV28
TGTGCCAGCGGTTCCCTATCTAGCGGGAGTACCCATGAGCAGTTCTTC
CASGSLSSGSTHEQFF
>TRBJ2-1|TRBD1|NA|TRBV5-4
TGTGCCAGCAGCCGAGCAGGGGGAGCATGGTCCTACAATGAGCAGTTCTTC
CASSRAGGAWSYNEQFF
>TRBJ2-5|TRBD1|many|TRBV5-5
TGTGCCAGCAGCTTGACTATGACAGGGGGAAGTCTAGGGGAGACCCAGTACTTC
CASSLTMTGGSLGETQYF
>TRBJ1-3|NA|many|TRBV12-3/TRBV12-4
TGTGCCAGCAGTTTAGCTCTGTTCTCTGGAAACACCATATATTTT
CASSLALFSGNTIYF
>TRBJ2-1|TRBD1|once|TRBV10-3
TGTGTCATCAGGGGGACATGGAGGAATGAGCAGTTCTTC
CVIRGTWRNEQFF
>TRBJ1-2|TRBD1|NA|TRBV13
TGTGCCAGCAGCTTAGGGCCCGCAGGGGGACACTATGGCTACACCTTC
CASSLGPAGGHYGYTF
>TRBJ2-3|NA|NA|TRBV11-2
TGTGCCAGCGGCCCTCTAAGAGCGGCAGATACGCAATATTTT
CASGPLRAADTQYF
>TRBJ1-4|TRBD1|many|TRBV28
TGTGCCAGCAGTTTAAGGCAGGGGGGTGAAAAACTGTTTTTT
CASSLRQGGEKLFF
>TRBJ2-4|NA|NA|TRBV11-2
TGTGCCAGCTACATAAGACAGAAGGACATTCAGTACTTC
CASYIRQKDIQYF
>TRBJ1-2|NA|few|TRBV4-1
TGCGCCAGCAGCCAAGTGCGGGCTGACCATGGCTACGCCTTC
CASSQVRADHGYAF
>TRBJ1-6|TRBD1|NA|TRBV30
TGTACCTGGGGGAGGGGGCGCGAGAATTCACCCCTCCACTTT
CTWGRGRENSPLHF
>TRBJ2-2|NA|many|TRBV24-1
TGTGCCACCAGTGAGCTACAGGGGAACACCGGGGAGCTGTTTTTT
CATSELQGNTGELFF
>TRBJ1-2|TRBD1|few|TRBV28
TGTGCCAGCAGTCATCAGGGGGCGAGCTATGGCTACACCTTC
CASSHQGASYGYTF
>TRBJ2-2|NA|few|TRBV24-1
TGTGCCACCAGTGATTTGCAGGGAAACACCGGGGAGCTGTTTTTT
CATSDLQGNTGELFF
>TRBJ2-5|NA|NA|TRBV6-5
TGTGCCAGCAGGGACCAGGGTCCAGGAGAGACCCAGTACTTT
CASRDQGPGETQYF
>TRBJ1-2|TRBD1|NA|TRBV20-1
TGCAGTGCCCTGGGACAGGCCAGCGATACGCCTGTCTACTATAGCTACACCTTC
CSALGQASDTPVYYSYTF
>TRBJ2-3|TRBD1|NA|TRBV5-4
TGTACCGGCAGCTTGGGACAGGGGGTCGATACGCAGTATTTT
CTGSLGQGVDTQYF
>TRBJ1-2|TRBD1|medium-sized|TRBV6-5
TGTGCCAGCAGGGCCGGGACAGGGGCCGATGGCTACACCTTC
CASRAGTGADGYTF